The 19 T cell receptor beta chains below were found in one sample sequenced in a study of blood T cell repertoires in COVID-19. Some clones are missing from TCRdb's copy, which holds only in-frame ones; the method was immunoSEQ multiplex PCR. The sample has fewer than 500,000 clones; around 87% are singletons. Sequences were obtained from PBMCs or T cells enriched from blood (not recorded which). These receptors all stem from a woman younger than 35 who had recovered from COVID-19.

This chain uses TRBV5-1 with TRBJ1-1; D unresolved. The CDR3 contains 16 residues. Germline values: CDR1 SGHRS, CDR2 YFSETQ. V gave up 4 bases and J gave up 1 base, with 17 bases separating them. The CDR3 DNA reads TGCGCCAGCAGCGGCGGGTGGGTAACACGGAACACTGAAGCTTTCTTT. The encoded protein is CASSGGWVTRNTEAFF.

This clone was counted between two and nine times. The V gene is TRBV7-2, the J gene TRBJ1-2, with D unclear. Trimming took 0 bases from V and 0 from J, leaving 17 bases between them. This CDR3 region has 18 residues. Looked up from germline, CDR1 is SGHTA and CDR2 is FQGNSA. The CDR3 nucleotides are TGTGCCAGCAGCTTAGCGCAGGCAACAGTGGTAGCTAACTATGGCTACACCTTC. Protein sequence: CASSLAQATVVANYGYTF.

The V and J genes are TRBV9 and TRBJ2-2, with D possibly TRBD1 on 6 matching bases. CDR1 is SGDLS and CDR2 is YYNGEE in the germline V gene. Trimming removed 3 bases at V and 4 bases at J, with 16 bases between. The CDR3 is 16 amino acids. CDR3 DNA sequence: TGTGCCAGCAGCGCCACCGGGACATATATCACCGGGGAGCTGTTTTTT. This translates into CASSATGTYITGELFF.

The CDR3 sequence: CASSLQGTDQPQHF. CDR3 nucleotides: TGTGCCAGCAGTTTACAGGGAACCGATCAGCCCCAGCATTTT. The J gene is TRBJ1-5, the V gene TRBV27; tentative D call: TRBD1 (5 bases). This CDR3 has 14 residues. In germline, CDR1 is MNHEY, CDR2 SMNVEV (reference sequence). V lost 2 bases and J lost 5, with 10 bases in between.

This rearrangement joins TRBV3-1 (or the pseudogene TRBV3-2) to TRBJ2-3; D not resolved. V was cut by 3 bases and J by 2 bases, with 6 bases left in between. Per the germline V gene, CDR1 is LGHDT and CDR2 is YNNKEL (reference sequence). The CDR3 runs to 13 residues. For the CDR3, the DNA is TGTGCCAGCAGCCATCTAGACACAGATACGCAGTATTTT. Its translation is CASSHLDTDTQYF.

The rearrangement links TRBV7-2 to TRBJ2-7; a weak D match, TRBD1 (6 bases). The V end was cut by 6 bases, the J end by 0 bases, with 9 bases between. Germline values: CDR1 SGHTA, CDR2 FQGNSA. CDR3 size: 13 residues. The CDR3 DNA reads as TGTGCCAGCAGTCGGACAGCCTCCTACGAGCAGTACTTC. This sequence encodes CASSRTASYEQYF.

The J gene is TRBJ2-5, the V gene TRBV6-1, with D perhaps matching TRBD2 (5 bases). Trimming took 2 bases from V and 5 from J, leaving 12 bases between them. This CDR3 contains 14 residues. Per germline, CDR1 MNHNS and CDR2 SASEGT. CDR3 sequence (DNA): TGTGCCAGCAGTGAAATCGGACTGTGGGAGACCCAGTACTTC. Translated, it gives CASSEIGLWETQYF.

The table lists this clone with a count of one. The chain uses TRBV19 and TRBJ1-2, with D possibly TRBD1 on 5 matching bases. This CDR3 contains 14 residues. CDR1 LNHDA and CDR2 SQIVND come from the germline V gene (reference sequence). V dropped 7 bases and J dropped 4 bases, with 16 bases sitting between them. The CDR3 bases are TGTGCCAGTACCCGCGGGACCGCTGGCTATGGCTACACCTTC. It specifies CASTRGTAGYGYTF.

The V and J genes are TRBV2 and TRBJ2-5, with D possibly matching TRBD2 (5 bases). CDR3 length: 15 residues. V lost 8 bases and J 3 bases, leaving 19 bases between the germline ends. Germline V CDR1 and CDR2: SNHLY, FYNNEI. CDR3: CASLFEGGGKETQYF. The CDR3 bases are TGTGCCAGCCTCTTCGAGGGTGGTGGAAAAGAGACCCAGTACTTC.

This chain joins TRBV19 and TRBJ2-3; 10 nucleotides align to TRBD2. V was clipped by 5 bases and J by 5 bases; unmatched bases: 7. The CDR3 contains 15 residues. CDR1 and CDR2 (germline): LNHDA, SQIVND (reference sequence). CDR3 amino acids: CASSGSGGAGDTQYF. The CDR3 DNA reads TGTGCCAGTAGTGGCAGCGGGGGGGCTGGAGATACGCAGTATTTT. Variable domain in full (rest from reference TRBV19 and TRBJ2-3): DGGITQSPKYLFRKEGQNVTLSCEQNLNHDAMYWYRQDPGQGLRLIYYSQIVNDFQKGDIAEGYSVSREKKESFPLTVTSAQKNPTAFYLCASSGSGGAGDTQYFGPGTRLTVL.

V usage is TRBV5-1 and J usage is TRBJ2-3; 9 nucleotides agree with TRBD2. The CDR3 is made up of 16 amino acids. The junction had 8 bases not matched to a gene; V was cut back by 0 bases and J by 6 bases. Germline CDR1 reads SGHRS; CDR2 reads YFSETQ. CDR3 coding DNA: TGCGCCAGCAGCTTGGGGCCTAGCGGGGCGAGTGATACGCAGTATTTT. As protein: CASSLGPSGASDTQYF.

The chain employs TRBV29-1 and TRBJ1-1; D call uncertain. The length of the CDR3 is 12 residues. Trimming shortened V by 4 bases and J by 6 bases, and 12 bases separated the two germline ends. Germline V gene lookup returns CDR1 SQVTM and CDR2 ANQGSEA. The CDR3 reads CSVAGSGPEAFF. The CDR3, as DNA: TGCAGCGTTGCGGGTTCGGGTCCTGAAGCTTTCTTT.

V gene TRBV7-9 combines with J gene TRBJ1-2; weak D call: TRBD1 (5 bases). V was clipped by 1 base and J by 5 bases, with 11 bases between them. Per germline, CDR1 SEHNR and CDR2 FQNEAQ (reference sequence). The CDR3 sequence is 14 residues long. CDR3 DNA sequence: TGTGCCAGCAGCTTAGGGATCGGGGGATATGGCTACACCTTC. Protein sequence: CASSLGIGGYGYTF.

The V gene is TRBV19, the J gene TRBJ2-1; no reliable D call. The CDR3 is 12 residues long. Trimming took 5 bases from V and 5 from J, leaving 7 bases between them. CDR1 and CDR2 from the germline V gene are LNHDA and SQIVND (reference sequence). CDR3 sequence (DNA): TGTGCCAGTAGTTCTAGAAACAATGAGCAGTTCTTC. It translates to CASSSRNNEQFF.

This clone was seen only once. CDR3 nucleotides: TGTGCCAGCAGCTTAGGGAGTAGGACTGAAGCTTTCTTT. It encodes CASSLGSRTEAFF. This chain links TRBV7-9 with TRBJ1-1; D is undetermined. V was cut by 1 base and J by 5 bases, with 8 bases left in between. Germline CDR1 SEHNR, CDR2 FQNEAQ (reference sequence). This CDR3 contains 13 residues.

This clone showed up just once. The chain combines TRBV21-1 with TRBJ1-1; the table's D call of TRBD1 was not tested on the DNA. TRBV21-1 is flagged as a pseudogene. The CDR3 sequence is 12 residues long. The CDR3 nucleotides are TGTGCCATCGGGGACAGTTACACTGAAGCTTTCTTT. Amino acids: CAIGDSYTEAFF.

The chain joins TRBV10-1 to TRBJ1-1, with TRBD1 identical over 8 bases. This CDR3 is built from 13 residues. The V gene's germline CDR1 is WNHNN and CDR2 SYGVQD (reference sequence). V lost 7 bases and J lost 3; bases outside the gene matches: 4. The CDR3 region has the DNA TGCGCCAGCAAGCAGGGGGCGGACACTGAAGCTTTCTTT. It codes for CASKQGADTEAFF.

The chain carries TRBV10-1 and TRBJ2-3, with 8 positions matching TRBD2. The germline CDR1 and CDR2 sequences are WNHNN and SYGVQD (reference sequence). The V gene end was trimmed by 5 bases and the J gene end by 7 bases; junction bases not matched to a gene: 11. The CDR3 extends over 15 amino acids. CDR3 nucleotides: TGCGCCAGCAGTACTACTAGCGGCCTGACCTATACGCAGTATTTT. It translates to CASSTTSGLTYTQYF.

The chain combines TRBV3-1 (or the pseudogene TRBV3-2) with TRBJ1-2; 8 nucleotides align to TRBD1. This CDR3 has 12 amino acids. Trimming cost V 4 bases and J 12 bases; bases outside gene matches: 7. Germline V lookup: CDR1 LGHDT, CDR2 YNNKEL (reference sequence). The DNA of the CDR3 is TGTGCCAGCAGCCCCGGTCAGGGGGCCAACACCTTC. Translation gives CASSPGQGANTF.